The TCR beta chain described here comes from a study of blood T cell repertoires in COVID-19. Study-wide background: The United States, Italy and Spain supplied acute and convalescent COVID-19 samples. PBMCs, B-cell-depleted T cells, or T cells were the source of the cDNA or gDNA that made up the material.

In its sample, this clone was seen once. The V end was cut by 4 bases, the J end by 4 bases, with 8 bases between. CDR3 length: 14 residues. CDR1 MNHEY and CDR2 SVGEGT come from the germline V gene. The authors' processing: For nucleated cells, counts were estimated from reference gene primer amplification. Repertoires were generated with immunoSEQ multiplex PCR, while TCRdb's copy carries only in-frame clones and drops some. Clone size and V and J calls were adopted from that table, with D and trimming inferred from the DNA. Found here are about 150,000 clones, just over 85% of them singletons; the top ten hold about 3.5%.

The genes are TRBV6-2 or TRBV6-3 and TRBJ1-6; a possible D gene is TRBD1 (6 bases). Sequencing input: peripheral blood. The origin of this receptor is a man in his sixties or seventies with acute or convalescent COVID-19. The CDR3 protein is CASSSGVYNSPLHF. CDR3 DNA: TGTGCCAGCAGTTCAGGGGTTTATAATTCACCCCTCCACTTT.